The clone carrying this T cell receptor beta chain was seen repeatedly, ten times or more. Its antigen is still unknown. CVID and control samples used equivalent genomic DNA input. TCRdb's copy holds only in-frame clones and misses some; the assay was immunoSEQ multiplex PCR. The table records tens of thousands of clones without singletons, the ten largest covering 5.4%. The sample belongs to a study of T cell clonality in common variable immunodeficiency. Study results and caveats: TCRbeta clonality was increased in CVID versus healthy controls. The cause of increased CVID clonality remains unclear without subpopulation sequencing. Common variable immunodeficiency TCR beta sequences reportedly had fewer deletions and N-nucleotide insertions.

Sequenced: peripheral blood mononuclear cells. The source of this sequence is a person aged 18 to 75 in good health.

The DNA read from the CDR3 is TGTGCCAGCTCAAAAGGGACTGACTACACCGAG. It encodes CASSKGTDYTE. The whole CDR3 protein reads CASSKGTDYTEQYF. The chain uses TRBV18 and TRBJ2-7, with D possibly TRBD2 on 6 matching bases. The read finishes 3 residues shy of the CDR3 end, and the germline J gene is used to complete it. CDR3 length equals 14 residues. CDR1 and CDR2 from the germline V gene are KGHSH and LQKENI. Deletions cut 5 bases from V and 6 bases from J, with 17 bases between. The whole variable domain, remainder taken from reference TRBV18 and TRBJ2-7, is NAGVMQNPRHLVRRRGQEARLRCSPMKGHSHVYWYRQLPEEGLKFMVYLQKENIIDESGMPKERFSAEFPKEGPSILRIQQVVRGDSAAYFCASSKGTDYTEQYFGPGTRLTVT.